This TCR beta chain was sequenced in a study of a mutant IDH1 vaccine in newly diagnosed glioma. For the study at large: With temozolomide cycles, or 4-6 weeks after radiotherapy alone, vaccination was started. Those enrolled had earlier been treated with radiotherapy, temozolomide, or both, mostly both.

Using immunoSEQ multiplex PCR, the repertoire was profiled, and TCRdb retains in-frame clones only, with some absent. The sample has 25,000 to 35,000 clones; approximately 87% are singletons. Germline CDR1 is LNHDA and CDR2 is SQIVND (reference sequence). This CDR3 spans 14 amino acids. Trimming at V came to 5 bases and at J to 7 bases, leaving 6 bases not matched to a gene. Time point denoted: week 23, last vaccination. One vaccine dose held 300 ug of mutant IDH1 20-mer peptide and came with topical imiquimod. Those who donated had recent WHO grade 3 or 4 IDH1-mutant, ATRX-lost astrocytomas. Remarks on this clone: The antigen remains unidentified.

The source was PBMCs, collected from a glioma patient whose treatment included an IDH1 peptide vaccine. This rearrangement joins TRBV19 to TRBJ1-5; 9 bases match TRBD1. This receptor was taken from a man between 40 and 49 years old with glioma. CDR3 coding DNA: TGTGCCAGTAGTCCGCGGACAGGGGAGCAGCCCCAGCATTTT. Translation gives CASSPRTGEQPQHF.